The next 3 T cell receptor beta chains were all read from a single sample in a study of blood T cells in healthy people across ages. Through a sample-barcoded 5' primer and a J-beta primer mix, a second PCR was run for about 6 to 12 cycles. Each CDR3 protein is one row after TCRdb ran MiXCR on the 5' RACE reads. In the table there are about 680,000 distinct CDR3 sequences, 45% to 50% of which are singletons. Sample: blood. Source of these receptors: a woman aged 60-75 years in good health.

This clonotype was seen a handful of times. The chain is built from TRBV10-3 and TRBJ2-3, with unresolved D. The CDR3 length is 12 residues. V lost 2 bases to trimming and J lost 1 base, with 1 base between them. Germline CDR1 reads ENHRY; CDR2 reads SYGVKD. Here the CDR3 DNA reads TGTGCCATCAGTGAGGGCACAGATACGCAGTATTTT. Its protein is CAISEGTDTQYF.

This clonotype was picked up a small number of times. The genes are TRBV7-2 and TRBJ1-1, with a possible D match to TRBD1 (6 bases). Germline V gene lookup returns CDR1 SGHTA and CDR2 FQGNSA. V lost 2 bases, J lost 0 bases, and 16 bases lay in between. This CDR3 comprises 17 residues. CDR3 region: CASSLRSSPGVNTEAFF. CDR3 nucleotides: TGTGCCAGCAGCTTACGCTCGTCCCCAGGGGTGAACACTGAAGCTTTCTTT. Based on the CDR3 plus reference TRBV7-2 and TRBJ1-1, the full variable domain is GAGVSQSPSNKVTEKGKDVELRCDPISGHTALYWYRQSLGQGLEFLIYFQGNSAPDKSGLPSDRFSAERTGGSVSTLTIQRTQQEDSAVYLCASSLRSSPGVNTEAFFGQGTRLTVV.

This clonotype was recorded a few times. V gene TRBV6-6 combines with J gene TRBJ2-7, with 8 positions matching TRBD1. V lost 2 bases, J lost 2 bases, and 2 bases stayed unmatched. The CDR3 runs 14 residues. Germline assignment: CDR1 MNHNY and CDR2 SVGAGI (reference sequence). The CDR3 loop reads CASSYPDRAYEQYF. In nucleotides, the CDR3 is TGTGCCAGCAGTTACCCGGACAGGGCCTACGAGCAGTACTTC.